The following is a T cell receptor (beta chain) sequence with its context. Its target is unknown. This entry is derived from a study of CD8 T cells in Susac syndrome. V trimming: 6 bases; J trimming: 2 bases; junction bases outside the gene matches: 7. The CDR3 length is 15 residues. Random hexamers were used to reverse transcribe roughly 0.5 to 1 ug of RNA. The TCR beta CDR3 was amplified by immunoSEQ multiplex PCR across 54 Vbeta, 13 Jbeta. Using its own MiXCR run on the immunoSEQ multiplex PCR reads, TCRdb lists one record per CDR3 protein. The sample gives about 180,000 distinct CDR3 sequences, 85% to 95% of which show up once; around 0.15% is in the top ten. TCR beta sequencing was performed on blood CD8+ and CD4+ T cells. Negative isolation yielded the CD8+ and CD4+ T cells, while FACS enriched the TEMRA cells. Study-wide results and caveats: The study recognized that its TCR sequencing and HLA analysis covered a relatively small number of individuals.

V usage is TRBV12-3 or TRBV12-4 and J usage is TRBJ2-5; 9 bases fit TRBD2. This clonotype originated in a human donor with multiple sclerosis. Sequenced sample: CD8+ T cells from PBMCs. The CDR3, as DNA: TGTGCCAGCAGAGCGGGACTAGCATTGCAAGAGACCCAGTACTTC. Translating gives CASRAGLALQETQYF.